One and the same sample provided the 32 T cell receptor beta chains below, sequenced in a study of blood T cell repertoires in COVID-19. The table came from immunoSEQ multiplex PCR; TCRdb's copy has only in-frame clones and leaves some out. The profile shows fewer than 400,000 clones, roughly 90% of them singletons. The sample comprised peripheral blood. Receptors originate from a woman in her 30s with COVID-19, enrolled during active disease.

The chain is built from TRBV3-1 (or the pseudogene TRBV3-2) and TRBJ1-5, with a weak D call TRBD1 (5 bases). This CDR3 region has 16 residues. V dropped 4 bases and J dropped 7 bases, with 20 bases sitting between them. The V gene's germline CDR1 is LGHDT and CDR2 YNNKEL (reference sequence). CDR3 sequence (DNA): TGTGCCAGCAGCCCTACCGCCGGGAGGGGAGGCCAGCCCCAGCATTTT. This sequence encodes CASSPTAGRGGQPQHF.

In this sample, this clone turned up once. The chain links TRBV4-2 to TRBJ2-7; weak D call: TRBD2 (5 bases). Trimming left V 0 bases short and J 3 bases short, with 12 bases between. Germline CDR1 is LGHNA and CDR2 is YNFKEQ. The CDR3 consists of 15 residues. The DNA for the CDR3 is TGTGCCAGCAGCCAAGAGTACGGGATGGTCTACGAGCAGTACTTC. It is translated as CASSQEYGMVYEQYF.

This clone appeared once. V and J are TRBV18 and TRBJ1-1; a weak D match, TRBD1 (5 bases). Germline CDR1 and CDR2: KGHSH and LQKENI. The germline V and J ends were trimmed by 4 bases and 0 bases, with 12 bases remaining between them. This CDR3 spans 15 amino acids. Here the CDR3 DNA reads TGTGCCAGCTCACTTATGGACATACTGAACACTGAAGCTTTCTTT. Its translation is CASSLMDILNTEAFF. Complete variable domain (other parts from reference TRBV18 and TRBJ1-1): NAGVMQNPRHLVRRRGQEARLRCSPMKGHSHVYWYRQLPEEGLKFMVYLQKENIIDESGMPKERFSAEFPKEGPSILRIQQVVRGDSAAYFCASSLMDILNTEAFFGQGTRLTVV.

J is TRBJ1-1 and V is TRBV10-3; 8 bases are shared with TRBD1. CDR3 length: 14 residues. Germline loops: CDR1 ENHRY, CDR2 SYGVKD. With V trimmed by 4 bases and J by 1 base, 2 bases remained unmatched. The CDR3 region is CAISVDRGNTEAFF. DNA of the CDR3: TGTGCCATCAGTGTTGACAGGGGGAACACTGAAGCTTTCTTT.

The CDR3 reads CASREPGQGKNEQYF. The CDR3 coding sequence is TGTGCCAGCAGAGAACCGGGACAGGGGAAAAACGAGCAGTACTTC. The gene calls are TRBV6-4 and TRBJ2-7, with 10 bases lining up with TRBD1. The trim removed 6 bases at V and 5 bases at J, leaving 10 bases unmatched. This CDR3 has 15 residues. Germline CDR1 reads MRHNA; CDR2 reads SNTAGT.

This chain joins TRBV9 and TRBJ1-2, with TRBD1 identical over 9 bases. The germline CDR1 and CDR2 sequences are SGDLS and YYNGEE. The V gene end was trimmed by 3 bases and the J gene end by 6 bases; junction bases not matched to a gene: 9. This CDR3 is built from 15 residues. The CDR3 region has the DNA TGTGCCAGCAGCGAGACCGTCCGGGACAGGGATGGCTACACCTTC. Translation gives CASSETVRDRDGYTF.

This clone was observed a single time. This rearrangement joins TRBV2 to TRBJ1-1; 7 positions agree with TRBD1. Germline V gene lookup returns CDR1 SNHLY and CDR2 FYNNEI. This CDR3 has 15 amino acids. J gave up 1 base and V 6 bases, and 8 bases lay outside the gene matches. CDR3 region: CASSVGGGRNTEAFF. CDR3 sequence (DNA): TGTGCCAGCAGCGTAGGAGGGGGCCGGAACACTGAAGCTTTCTTT.

On this clone: A much larger clone lies one base from this, so it may be a read error. The rearrangement links TRBV5-6 to TRBJ2-5; 12 bases fit TRBD2. V lost 3 bases, J lost 4 bases, and 1 base stayed unmatched. The germline gives CDR1 SGHDT, CDR2 YYEEEE. The CDR3 length is 14 residues. In DNA, the CDR3 is TGTGCCAGCAGCTCGGGACTAGCGGGAGAGACCCAGTACTTC. As protein: CASSSGLAGETQYF.

V is TRBV7-9 and J is TRBJ1-4; 7 bases are a match to TRBD1. V lost 5 bases, J lost 7 bases, and 10 bases stayed unmatched. Germline CDR1 and CDR2: SEHNR and FQNEAQ (reference sequence). This CDR3 has 15 residues. The CDR3 here is CASSIRGGLGEKLFF. CDR3 nucleotides: TGTGCCAGCAGCATCCGAGGGGGCTTGGGTGAAAAACTGTTTTTT.

The CDR3, as DNA: TGTGCCAGCAGCCAAGGCCGAGACTATGGCTACACCTTC. It yields the protein CASSQGRDYGYTF. V usage is TRBV14 and J usage is TRBJ1-2; D remains ambiguous. Trimming left V 1 base short and J 3 bases short, with 6 bases between. Germline-derived CDR1 and CDR2 are SGHDN and FVKESK. CDR3 length: 13 residues.

This clone is a singleton in its sample. The chain is built from TRBV7-5 and TRBJ1-5; the table gives TRBD1 as D, unverified against the DNA. TRBV7-5 is shown as a pseudogene. The CDR3 totals 15 residues. CDR3 nucleotide sequence: TGTGTCAGAAGCTGGTCGGGACAGGGATATCAGCCCCAGCATTTT. Amino acids: CVRSWSGQGYQPQHF.

This sequence joins TRBV19 and TRBJ2-7; 8 positions agree with TRBD2. The V segment lost 7 bases and the J segment 3 bases; nucleotides outside the gene matches: 11. The germline V gene encodes CDR1 LNHDA and CDR2 SQIVND (reference sequence). This CDR3 is 15 amino acids long. The CDR3 loop reads CASTRGAGVNYEQYF. In DNA form, the CDR3 reads TGTGCCAGTACCCGAGGAGCGGGAGTGAACTACGAGCAGTACTTC.

This clone was seen once. The rearrangement links TRBV4-2 to TRBJ2-3, with 10 nucleotides matching TRBD2. This CDR3 spans 16 amino acids. V shed 0 bases, J shed 8 bases, and the junction held 8 bases outside the gene matches. In germline, CDR1 is LGHNA, CDR2 YNFKEQ. Here the CDR3 reads CASSQEKAGGTFTQYF. DNA of the CDR3: TGTGCCAGCAGCCAAGAAAAAGCGGGAGGGACTTTTACGCAGTATTTT.

The V and J genes are TRBV19 and TRBJ1-2; D possibly corresponds to TRBD1 (6 bases). CDR1 is LNHDA, CDR2 SQIVND, per germline (reference sequence). The CDR3 consists of 13 residues. V was pared by 3 bases and J by 4 bases, with 9 bases between. The CDR3: CASSIDRTYGYTF. CDR3 DNA: TGTGCCAGTAGTATCGACAGGACCTATGGCTACACCTTC.

The chain has TRBV28 and TRBJ2-1, with 10 positions matching TRBD2. The germline V gene encodes CDR1 MDHEN and CDR2 SYDVKM. V was pared by 8 bases and J by 3 bases, with 10 bases of the junction left unmatched. The length of the CDR3 is 16 residues. Written as DNA, the CDR3 is TGTGCCAGCGCTAGTCTAGCGGGAGTGATCTACAATGAGCAGTTCTTC. Protein product: CASASLAGVIYNEQFF.

The genes are TRBV23-1 and TRBJ2-4; D possibly corresponds to TRBD1 (6 bases). TRBV23-1 is identified as an open reading frame with a role that is uncertain. V was trimmed by 0 bases and J by 3 bases, leaving 15 bases between them. The CDR3 is 17 amino acids. This chain's CDR3 is CASSQSYWGRVKNIQYF. As DNA, the CDR3 is TGCGCCAGCAGTCAATCGTATTGGGGGCGCGTCAAAAACATTCAGTACTTC.

This rearrangement joins TRBV18 to TRBJ1-3; TRBD1 matches at 10 bases. The trim removed 3 bases at V and 0 bases at J, leaving 2 bases unmatched. Looked up from germline, CDR1 is KGHSH and CDR2 is LQKENI. This CDR3 contains 16 residues. CDR3: CASSPDRGYSGNTIYF. CDR3 DNA sequence: TGTGCCAGCTCACCGGACAGGGGGTACTCTGGAAACACCATATATTTT. Full variable domain (remainder filled in from reference TRBV18 and TRBJ1-3): NAGVMQNPRHLVRRRGQEARLRCSPMKGHSHVYWYRQLPEEGLKFMVYLQKENIIDESGMPKERFSAEFPKEGPSILRIQQVVRGDSAAYFCASSPDRGYSGNTIYFGEGSWLTVV.

The chain recombines TRBV7-6 with TRBJ1-1, with TRBD1 as a possible D gene (5 bases). The germline CDR1 and CDR2 sequences are SGHVS and FNYEAQ. CDR3 length: 14 amino acids. The ends were cut back, 6 bases at V and 1 base at J, with 12 bases in the middle. This CDR3 is CASSPSGGNTEAFF. Written as DNA, the CDR3 is TGTGCCAGCAGTCCGTCCGGGGGGAACACTGAAGCTTTCTTT. Full variable domain (rest looked up from reference TRBV7-6 and TRBJ1-1): GAGVSQSPRYKVTKRGQDVALRCDPISGHVSLYWYRQALGQGPEFLTYFNYEAQQDKSGLPNDRFSAERPEGSISTLTIQRTEQRDSAMYRCASSPSGGNTEAFFGQGTRLTVV.

The chain uses TRBV7-9 and TRBJ1-4, with D possibly matching TRBD1 (6 bases). CDR1 is SEHNR and CDR2 is FQNEAQ in the germline V gene (reference sequence). Trimming left V 4 bases short and J 4 bases short, with 10 bases between. This CDR3 has 14 residues. DNA of the CDR3: TGTGCCAGCAGCTCCCCAGGGGTTAATGAAAAACTGTTTTTT. It codes for CASSSPGVNEKLFF.

The chain couples TRBV30 to TRBJ2-4; possibly TRBD2 for D (6 bases). In germline, CDR1 is GTSNPN, CDR2 SVGIG (reference sequence). CDR3 length: 15 residues. V dropped 3 bases and J dropped 1 base, with 13 bases sitting between them. The CDR3 is CAWSVGGRAKNIQYF. DNA of the CDR3: TGTGCCTGGAGCGTGGGGGGAAGGGCCAAAAACATTCAGTACTTC.

The rearrangement joins TRBV6-6 to TRBJ2-1; 11 bases agree with TRBD1. J gave up 5 bases and V 6 bases, and 9 bases lay outside the gene matches. Germline loops: CDR1 MNHNY, CDR2 SVGAGI (reference sequence). CDR3 size: 16 residues. DNA for the CDR3: TGTGCCAGCAGAGATTCCGGGACAGGGGGGAACAATGAGCAGTTCTTC. Translation gives CASRDSGTGGNNEQFF.

The chain uses TRBV19 and TRBJ1-2, with TRBD1 matching over 8 bases. CDR1 LNHDA and CDR2 SQIVND come from the germline V gene (reference sequence). With 5 bases clipped from V and 2 bases from J, the junction kept 7 bases outside the gene matches. This CDR3 spans 15 amino acids. The DNA of the CDR3 is TGTGCCAGTAGTGCTCTACAGGGGGAGAACTATGGCTACACCTTC. It codes for CASSALQGENYGYTF.

J is TRBJ1-5 and V is TRBV2; 7 bases align to TRBD1. The CDR3 covers 14 residues. The V and J ends lost 5 bases and 2 bases, in that order; junction bases with no gene match: 3. CDR1 and CDR2 from the germline V gene are SNHLY and FYNNEI. The chain's CDR3 is CASSLQGGNQPQHF. DNA of the CDR3: TGTGCCAGCAGTCTCCAGGGGGGCAATCAGCCCCAGCATTTT.

The gene calls are TRBV15 and TRBJ1-3; 7 bases fit TRBD1. J was trimmed by 4 bases and V by 3 bases; bases with no gene match: 6. CDR3 length equals 15 residues. The germline gives CDR1 LNHNV, CDR2 YYDKDF (reference sequence). The CDR3 region is CATSSHRGGGNTIYF. CDR3 coding DNA: TGTGCCACCAGCAGCCACAGGGGTGGCGGAAACACCATATATTTT.

The chain couples TRBV4-1 to TRBJ2-5, with 14 bases matching TRBD2. With V trimmed by 0 bases and J by 1 base, 1 base remained unmatched. The germline V gene has CDR1 MGHRA and CDR2 YSYEKL. The CDR3 is 17 amino acids. The CDR3 DNA reads TGCGCCAGCAGCCAAGATGGGACTAGCGGGGGCCAAGAGACCCAGTACTTC. The encoded protein is CASSQDGTSGGQETQYF.

This chain links TRBV19 with TRBJ1-2; D gene unclear. The length of the CDR3 is 15 residues. Germline CDR1 LNHDA, CDR2 SQIVND (reference sequence). Trimming cost V 5 bases and J 3 bases, with 16 bases left between them. CDR3 in DNA: TGTGCCAGTAGTCCTGGAGGGAAGAGATACTATGGCTACACCTTC. It yields the protein CASSPGGKRYYGYTF.

This clone was counted a single time. The V and J genes are TRBV18 and TRBJ1-2; 10 bases match TRBD1. V dropped 3 bases and J dropped 0; count of bases not matched to a gene: 25. This CDR3 spans 23 amino acids. Per the germline V gene, CDR1 is KGHSH and CDR2 is LQKENI. The CDR3 bases are TGTGCCAGCTCACCGATTCAACCGGGACAGGGGCTCACTCCTCAACCTTCTAACTATGGCTACACCTTC. Translated, it gives CASSPIQPGQGLTPQPSNYGYTF.

The chain combines TRBV30 with TRBJ1-1; TRBD1 is a possible D gene (6 bases). V was clipped by 0 bases and J by 1 base, with 12 bases between them. CDR3 length: 15 residues. Germline V gives CDR1 GTSNPN, CDR2 SVGIG (reference sequence). DNA of the CDR3: TGTGCCTGGAGTGTTTCCCGCAGGGGGAACACTGAAGCTTTCTTT. Its translation is CAWSVSRRGNTEAFF. The entire variable domain, with the rest obtained from reference TRBV30 and TRBJ1-1, is as follows: SQTIHQWPATLVQPVGSPLSLECTVEGTSNPNLYWYRQAAGRGLQLLFYSVGIGQISSEVPQNLSASRPQDRQFILSSKKLLLSDSGFYLCAWSVSRRGNTEAFFGQGTRLTVV.

The chain combines TRBV5-1 with TRBJ2-1; 10 bases line up with TRBD2. The CDR3 covers 17 residues. The trim removed 2 bases at V and 9 bases at J, leaving 14 bases unmatched. The germline gives CDR1 SGHRS, CDR2 YFSETQ. The CDR3 DNA reads TGCGCCAGCAGCTTATCGGCTAGCGGGAGAAGCGGCTTTGAGCAGTTCTTC. Amino acid sequence: CASSLSASGRSGFEQFF. The variable domain in full, with the rest retrieved from reference TRBV5-1 and TRBJ2-1, is KAGVTQTPRYLIKTRGQQVTLSCSPISGHRSVSWYQQTPGQGLQFLFEYFSETQRNKGNFPGRFSGRQFSNSRSEMNVSTLELGDSALYLCASSLSASGRSGFEQFFGPGTRLTVL.

V usage is TRBV5-1 and J usage is TRBJ1-2, with TRBD1 matching 7 bases. The CDR3 has 14 residues. Germline V gene lookup returns CDR1 SGHRS and CDR2 YFSETQ. V gave up 3 bases and J gave up 7 bases; unmatched junction bases: 9. CDR3 nucleotides: TGCGCCAGCAGCTGGGGAGAGGGGGCCGGTGGCTACACCTTC. This codes for CASSWGEGAGGYTF.

The rearrangement uses TRBV30 and TRBJ2-1, with no clear D. The CDR3 covers 12 residues. Trimming removed 1 base from V and 4 bases from J, with 5 bases in between. Germline V gives CDR1 GTSNPN, CDR2 SVGIG (reference sequence). DNA for the CDR3: TGTGCCTGGAGTGATTCATACAATGAGCAGTTCTTC. Translated: CAWSDSYNEQFF.

The table lists this clone with a count of one. This sequence joins TRBV28 and TRBJ2-5, with D possibly matching TRBD1 (5 bases). The CDR3 runs to 18 residues. Germline CDR1 is MDHEN and CDR2 is SYDVKM. The V end lost 6 bases, the J end lost 1 base, and 24 bases lay between the germline ends. The CDR3 bases are TGTGCCAGCAGCGTACCCCTAGAACGTTCGACAGTCCAAGAGACCCAGTACTTC. It yields the protein CASSVPLERSTVQETQYF.